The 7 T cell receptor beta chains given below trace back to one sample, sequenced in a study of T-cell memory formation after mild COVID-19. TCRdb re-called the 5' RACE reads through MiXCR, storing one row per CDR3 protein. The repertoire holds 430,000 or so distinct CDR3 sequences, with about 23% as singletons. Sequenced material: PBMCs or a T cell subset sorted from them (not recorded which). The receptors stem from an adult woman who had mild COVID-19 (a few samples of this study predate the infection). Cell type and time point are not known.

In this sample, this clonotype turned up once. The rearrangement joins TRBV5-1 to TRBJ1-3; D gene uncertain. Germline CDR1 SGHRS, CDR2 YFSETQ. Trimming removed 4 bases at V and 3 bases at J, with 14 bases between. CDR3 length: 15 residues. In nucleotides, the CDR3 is TGCGCCAGCAGCCTTGTCACGGGGTATGGAAACACCATATATTTT. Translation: CASSLVTGYGNTIYF.

The CDR3 is CASSSGQGRSYNEQFF. The CDR3 DNA sequence: TGTGCCAGCAGCTCGGGACAGGGACGGTCCTACAATGAGCAGTTCTTC. The J gene is TRBJ2-1, the V gene TRBV7-9; 9 nucleotides agree with TRBD1. V dropped 4 bases and J dropped 1; count of bases not matched to a gene: 5. CDR1 and CDR2 (germline): SEHNR, FQNEAQ (reference sequence). The CDR3 has 16 residues.

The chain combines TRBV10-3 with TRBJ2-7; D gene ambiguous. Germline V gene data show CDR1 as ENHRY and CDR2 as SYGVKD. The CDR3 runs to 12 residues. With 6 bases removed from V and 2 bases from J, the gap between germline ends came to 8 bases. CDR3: CAISGRPYEQYF. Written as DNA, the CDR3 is TGTGCCATCAGCGGCAGACCCTACGAGCAGTACTTC.

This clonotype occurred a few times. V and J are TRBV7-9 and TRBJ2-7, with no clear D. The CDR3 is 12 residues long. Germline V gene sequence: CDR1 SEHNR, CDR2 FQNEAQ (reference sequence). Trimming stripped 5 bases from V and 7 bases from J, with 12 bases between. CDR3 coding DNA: TGTGCCAGCAGCCTGAATGGGGTGGAGCAGTACTTC. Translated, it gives CASSLNGVEQYF.

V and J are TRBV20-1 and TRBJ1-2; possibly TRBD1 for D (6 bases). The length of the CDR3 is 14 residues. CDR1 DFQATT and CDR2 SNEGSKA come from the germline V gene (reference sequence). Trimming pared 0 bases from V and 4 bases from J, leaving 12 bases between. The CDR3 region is CSARDGRGPYGYTF. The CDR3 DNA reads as TGCAGTGCTAGAGATGGCAGGGGTCCCTATGGCTACACCTTC.

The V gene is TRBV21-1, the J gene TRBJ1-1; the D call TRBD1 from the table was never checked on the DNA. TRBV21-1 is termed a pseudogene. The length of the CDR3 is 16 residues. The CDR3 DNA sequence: TGTGCCAGCAGCAAAGGGGCAGGGGAGATGAACACTGAAGCTTTCTTT. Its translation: CASSKGAGEMNTEAFF.

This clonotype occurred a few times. DNA for the CDR3: TGTGCCAGCAGCCAATCTAACAATGAGCAGTTCTTC. Translating gives CASSQSNNEQFF. This chain uses TRBV3-1 with TRBJ2-1; D remains unclear. With 2 bases removed from V and 5 bases from J, the gap between germline ends came to 4 bases. The CDR3 runs 12 residues. Germline V gives CDR1 LGHDT, CDR2 YNNKEL (reference sequence).